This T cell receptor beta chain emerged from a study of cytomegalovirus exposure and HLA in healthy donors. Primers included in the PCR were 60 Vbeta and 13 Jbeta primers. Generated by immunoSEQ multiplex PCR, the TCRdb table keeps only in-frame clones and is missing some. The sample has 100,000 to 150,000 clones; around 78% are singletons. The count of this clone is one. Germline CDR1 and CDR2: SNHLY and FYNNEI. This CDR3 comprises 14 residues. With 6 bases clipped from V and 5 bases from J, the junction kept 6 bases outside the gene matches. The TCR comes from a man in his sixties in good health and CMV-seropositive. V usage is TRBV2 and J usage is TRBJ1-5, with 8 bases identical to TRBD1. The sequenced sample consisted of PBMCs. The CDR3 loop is CASSQQGADQPQHF. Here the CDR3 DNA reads TGTGCCAGCAGCCAGCAGGGGGCTGATCAGCCCCAGCATTTT.